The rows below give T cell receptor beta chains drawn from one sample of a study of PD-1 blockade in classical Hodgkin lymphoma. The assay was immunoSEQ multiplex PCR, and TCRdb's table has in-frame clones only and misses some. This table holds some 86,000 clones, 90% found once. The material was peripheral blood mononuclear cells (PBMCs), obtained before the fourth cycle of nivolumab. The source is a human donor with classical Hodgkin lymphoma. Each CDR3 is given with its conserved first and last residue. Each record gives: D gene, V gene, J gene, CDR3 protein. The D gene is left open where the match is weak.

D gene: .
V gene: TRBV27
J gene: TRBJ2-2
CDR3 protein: CASSWGVFTGELFF

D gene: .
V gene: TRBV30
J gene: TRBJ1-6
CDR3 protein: CAWRGSGSYNSPLHF

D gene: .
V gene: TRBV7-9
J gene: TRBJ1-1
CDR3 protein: CASENTEAFF

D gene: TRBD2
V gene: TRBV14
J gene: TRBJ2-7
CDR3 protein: CARPQDRTSGGPWVYEQYF

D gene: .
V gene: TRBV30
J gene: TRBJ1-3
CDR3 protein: CAWIVSSGSTIYF

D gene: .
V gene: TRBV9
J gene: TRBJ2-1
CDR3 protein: CASSVTTGGISYNEQFF

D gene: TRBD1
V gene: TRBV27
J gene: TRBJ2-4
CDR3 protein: CASSLLGQSIQYF

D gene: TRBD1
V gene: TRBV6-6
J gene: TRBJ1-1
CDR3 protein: CASREPGQMNTEAFF

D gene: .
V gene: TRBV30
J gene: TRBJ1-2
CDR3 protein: CAWSVEADYYGYTF

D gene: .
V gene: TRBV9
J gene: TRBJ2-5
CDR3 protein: CASSVGLSWETQYF

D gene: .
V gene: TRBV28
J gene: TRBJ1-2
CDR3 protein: CASSGRRGYGYTF

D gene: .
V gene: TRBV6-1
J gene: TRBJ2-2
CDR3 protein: CAAVADTGELFF

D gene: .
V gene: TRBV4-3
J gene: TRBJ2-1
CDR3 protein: CASSQDRLRGHNEQFF

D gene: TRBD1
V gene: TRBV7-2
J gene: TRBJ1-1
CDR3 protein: CASRDREAHTEAFF

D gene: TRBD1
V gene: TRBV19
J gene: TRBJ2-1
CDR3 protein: CASSRQGIGEQFF

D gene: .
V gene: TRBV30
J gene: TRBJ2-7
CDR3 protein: CAWRFGSLVYEQYF

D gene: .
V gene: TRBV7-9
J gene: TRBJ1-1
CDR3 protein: CASSLAPSRLLF

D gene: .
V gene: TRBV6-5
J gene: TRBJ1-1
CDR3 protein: CASSSAYTEAFF

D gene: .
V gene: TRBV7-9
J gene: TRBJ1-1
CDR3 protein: CASSAFRGEDTEAFF

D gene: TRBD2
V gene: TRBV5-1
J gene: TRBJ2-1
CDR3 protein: CASSLEAGGWNEQFF

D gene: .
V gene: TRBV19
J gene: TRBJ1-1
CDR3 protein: CASSIQGGNTEAFF

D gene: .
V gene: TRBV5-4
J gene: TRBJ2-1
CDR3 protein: CASSLEAGSYNEQFF

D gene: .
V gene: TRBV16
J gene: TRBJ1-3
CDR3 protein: CASSRGTSGNTIYF

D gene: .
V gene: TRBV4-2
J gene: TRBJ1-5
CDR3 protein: CASSQGVDQPQHF

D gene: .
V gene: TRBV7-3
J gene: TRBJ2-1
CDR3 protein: CASSLGRGSYNEQFF

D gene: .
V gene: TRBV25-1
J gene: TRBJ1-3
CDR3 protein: CASSEGVGGLDTIYF

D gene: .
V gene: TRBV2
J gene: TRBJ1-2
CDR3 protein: CASSEDMPYGYTF

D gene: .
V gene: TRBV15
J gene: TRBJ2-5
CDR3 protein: CATSLLAPYQGTQYF

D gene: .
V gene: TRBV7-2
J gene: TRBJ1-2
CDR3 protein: CASSLNVGYGYTF

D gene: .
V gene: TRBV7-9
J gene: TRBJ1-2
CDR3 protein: CASSLRGSYTF

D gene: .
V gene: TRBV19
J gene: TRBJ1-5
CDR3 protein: CASSIGRASQPQHF

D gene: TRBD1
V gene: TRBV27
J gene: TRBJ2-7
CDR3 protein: CASRAGTGGGYTTYEQYF

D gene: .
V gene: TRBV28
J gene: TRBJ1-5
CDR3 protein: CASSLITEYSNQPQHF

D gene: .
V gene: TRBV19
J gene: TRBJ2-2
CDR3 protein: CASSIGGLPNTGELFF

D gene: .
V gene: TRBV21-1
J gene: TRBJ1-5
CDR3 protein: CASSGQGACQPQHF

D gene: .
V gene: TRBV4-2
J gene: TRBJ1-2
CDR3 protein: CASSQEGAHGYTF

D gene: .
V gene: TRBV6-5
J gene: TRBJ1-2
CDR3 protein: CASSYSGINYGYTF

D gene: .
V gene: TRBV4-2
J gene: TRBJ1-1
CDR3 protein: CASSQSRTTFGTEAFF

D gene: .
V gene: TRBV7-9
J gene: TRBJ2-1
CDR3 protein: CASSFVAGEQFF

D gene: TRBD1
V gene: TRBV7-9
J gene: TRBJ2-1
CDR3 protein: CASSLASGQGLYNEQFF

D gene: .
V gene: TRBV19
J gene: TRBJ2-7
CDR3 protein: CASSMTRSSYEQYF

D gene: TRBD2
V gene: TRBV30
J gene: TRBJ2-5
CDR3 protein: CAWSVQRTSGGQETQYF

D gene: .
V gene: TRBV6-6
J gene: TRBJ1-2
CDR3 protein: CASEPYGYTF

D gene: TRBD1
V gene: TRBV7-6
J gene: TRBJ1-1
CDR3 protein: CASSLGQGPTEAFF

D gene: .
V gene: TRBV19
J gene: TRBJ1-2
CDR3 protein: CASSIDSFYGYTF

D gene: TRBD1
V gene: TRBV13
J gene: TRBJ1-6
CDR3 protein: CASSLGTGGAVALHF